The present T cell receptor (beta chain) was sequenced within a study of tumor-infiltrating lymphocytes in oesophageal squamous cell carcinoma. TCRdb re-called the PCR reads with MiXCR, one entry per CDR3 protein. The data contain approximately 15,000 distinct CDR3 sequences, around 50% of them singletons. The table lists this clonotype with many counts. The sequence came from a male donor with esophageal squamous cell carcinoma. The sequencing sample was made of blood.

This CDR3 reads CASRGRSAGEREQFF. The CDR3 DNA reads TGTGCCAGCAGGGGGCGCTCGGCTGGTGAACGTGAGCAGTTCTTC. The chain combines TRBV28 with TRBJ2-1; perhaps TRBD1 as D (5 bases). The germline V gene has CDR1 MDHEN and CDR2 SYDVKM. V shed 6 bases and J shed 9 bases, with 21 bases lying between them. This CDR3 spans 15 amino acids.